The rows below give T cell receptor beta chains drawn from one sample of a study of cytomegalovirus exposure and HLA in healthy donors. The protocol was immunoSEQ multiplex PCR, while the TCRdb copy is restricted to in-frame clones and leaves out a portion. The sample has some 130,000 clones, 78% seen once. Sequenced: PBMCs. These receptors came from a female donor in good health and CMV-seronegative. The CDR3 runs from the conserved cysteine through the conserved F or W. The order of the fields is clone size, J gene, D gene, V gene, CDR3 protein, CDR3 DNA. A D gene is named only where the DNA matches it firmly. For some rows the clone size is stated as once, few or many, or as a class when expanded; others skip it.

>.|TRBJ2-2|TRBD2|TRBV7-7
CASSQTSANTGELFF
TGTGCCAGCAGCCAGACTAGCGCCAACACCGGGGAGCTGTTTTTT
>.|TRBJ2-5|TRBD2|TRBV27
CASSSPGGRETQYF
TGTGCCAGCAGTTCCCCGGGGGGGCGCGAGACCCAGTACTTC
>once|TRBJ1-4|TRBD1|TRBV4-2
CASSQSSDRDEKLFF
TGTGCCAGCAGCCAATCGTCGGACAGGGATGAAAAACTGTTTTTT
>.|TRBJ1-1|.|TRBV5-4
CASSLSENTEAFF
TGTGCCAGCAGCTTGTCAGAGAACACTGAAGCTTTCTTT
>.|TRBJ2-3|TRBD2|TRBV5-4
CASRRDYGPTDTQYF
TGTGCCAGCAGACGGGACTACGGGCCCACAGATACGCAGTATTTT
>.|TRBJ2-2|TRBD1|TRBV18
CASSRTQGTNTGELFF
TGTGCCAGCTCACGAACACAGGGGACCAACACCGGGGAGCTGTTTTTT
>.|TRBJ2-7|TRBD2|TRBV7-9
CASSLERGSSYEQYF
TGTGCCAGCAGCTTAGAGCGGGGGAGCTCCTACGAGCAGTACTTC
>.|TRBJ2-7|TRBD2|TRBV6-6
CASSYTSGIYEQYF
TGTGCCAGCAGTTACACTAGCGGGATATACGAGCAGTACTTC
>.|TRBJ2-3|.|TRBV2
CASSDRTGSTDTQYF
TGTGCCAGCAGTGATCGAACGGGGAGCACAGATACGCAGTATTTT
>.|TRBJ1-3|.|TRBV6-5
CASRAKISGNTIYF
TGTGCCAGCAGAGCAAAAATCTCCGGAAACACCATATATTTT
>.|TRBJ2-7|.|TRBV21-1
CARNRGILYEQYF
TGTGCCAGAAACAGGGGGATTCTCTACGAGCAGTACTTC
>.|TRBJ1-2|.|TRBV9
CASSAGPLEGYGYTF
TGTGCCAGCAGCGCGGGTCCCCTAGAGGGCTATGGCTACACCTTC
>.|TRBJ1-1|.|TRBV11-2
CASSLGRGSTEAFF
TGTGCCAGCAGCTTAGGCAGGGGCAGCACTGAAGCTTTCTTT
>.|TRBJ1-1|TRBD1|TRBV19
CASSTDRENTEAFF
TGTGCCAGTAGTACAGACAGGGAGAACACTGAAGCTTTCTTT
>.|TRBJ1-5|TRBD1|TRBV28
CASSSLQGGNQPQHF
TGTGCCAGCAGTTCATTACAGGGGGGCAATCAGCCCCAGCATTTT
>.|TRBJ1-5|.|TRBV11-2
CASSRGCNQPQHF
TGTGCCAGCAGCCGGGGATGCAATCAGCCCCAGCATTTT
>.|TRBJ2-3|.|TRBV7-7
CASSSRQDTDTQYF
TGTGCCAGCAGCTCCCGACAGGACACAGATACGCAGTATTTT
>.|TRBJ2-3|.|TRBV4-3
CASSLFSGSTDTQYF
TGCGCCAGCAGCCTTTTTAGCGGTTCCACAGATACGCAGTATTTT
>.|TRBJ2-4|TRBD2|TRBV19
CASSTRGELVTKNIQYF
TGTGCCAGCTCCACCCGGGGGGAACTAGTAACCAAAAACATTCAGTACTTC
>.|TRBJ2-5|TRBD2|TRBV25-1
CASSNPVQSGRGETQYF
TGTGCCAGCAGTAACCCCGTCCAGAGCGGGAGGGGGGAGACCCAGTACTTC
>.|TRBJ2-3|TRBD2|TRBV19
CASSSWTSGTDTQYF
TGTGCCAGTAGTAGTTGGACTAGCGGGACAGATACGCAGTATTTT
>.|TRBJ2-3|TRBD2|TRBV19
CASRRAGGTQYF
TGTGCCTCAAGACGAGCGGGGGGTACGCAGTATTTT
>.|TRBJ1-6|.|TRBV27
CASSFSRAGSPLHF
TGTGCCAGCAGTTTTAGCAGGGCCGGTTCACCCCTCCACTTT
>few|TRBJ1-5|TRBD1|TRBV27
CASSAIQQGAFQPQHF
TGTGCCAGCAGTGCCATCCAACAGGGGGCTTTTCAGCCCCAGCATTTT
>.|TRBJ2-7|TRBD2|TRBV5-1
CASSWMTSSYEQYF
TGCGCCAGCAGCTGGATGACTAGCAGCTACGAGCAGTACTTC